This TCR beta chain emerged from a study of shared clonotypes between healthy human individuals. A deep-level run was used for the assay. Profiled with immunoSEQ multiplex PCR; TCRdb holds only in-frame clones, not every one. The data hold about 2.4 million clones, with approximately 92% observed a single time. Germline V lookup: CDR1 MDHEN, CDR2 SYDVKM. The CDR3 length is 16 residues. With 3 bases clipped from V and 3 bases from J, the junction kept 6 bases outside the gene matches. V is TRBV28 and J is TRBJ2-1; 9 bases match TRBD1. The receptor's source is a man aged 18 to 29 in good health. Sequenced sample: naive CD4+ T cells sorted from blood. As to subset: CD45RA+ positively selected. The CDR3 here is CASSFDRGQGYNEQFF. The DNA for the CDR3 is TGTGCCAGCAGTTTCGATCGGGGACAGGGCTACAATGAGCAGTTCTTC.